These 5 T cell receptor beta chains were all obtained from the same sample, sequenced in a study of response to subunit inactivated influenza vaccine. Via MiXCR, TCRdb re-called the RT-PCR reads, giving one row per CDR3 protein. Seen here are approximately 530,000 distinct CDR3 sequences, 6% to 9% observed once, and the top ten hold about an eighth. This specimen was PBMCs from blood, taken roughly 24 months after vaccination. The receptors here all came from a man aged 45 to 70 who received an inactivated influenza vaccine.

The chain uses TRBV4-3 and TRBJ2-7; tentative D call: TRBD2 (5 bases). The V gene's germline CDR1 is LGHNA and CDR2 YSLEER. The V end lost 0 bases, the J end lost 6 bases, and 15 bases lay between the germline ends. This CDR3 has 15 residues. DNA for the CDR3: TGCGCCAGCAGCCAAGACCTCCCGATCCGGGGCGAGCAGTACTTC. It encodes CASSQDLPIRGEQYF.

At least ten counts were recorded for this clonotype. The genes are TRBV5-1 and TRBJ2-7, with D possibly TRBD2 on 5 matching bases. CDR1 and CDR2 from the germline V gene are SGHRS and YFSETQ. Trimming left V 6 bases short and J 4 bases short, with 17 bases between. This CDR3 comprises 14 residues. This CDR3 is CASKRSAGAYEQYF. The DNA of the CDR3 is TGCGCCAGCAAGCGGAGCGCAGGAGCGTACGAGCAGTACTTC.

Comment on this clonotype: One junction end does not reproduce the germline sequence, and a read error may be involved. The chain uses TRBV5-8 and TRBJ2-7, with D possibly TRBD1 on 6 matching bases. CDR3 size: 11 residues. Germline CDR1 is SGHTS and CDR2 is YDEGEE. CDR3 nucleotides: TGTGCCAGCAGCTCTCCAGGGGCGCCTAACTTC. It yields the protein CASSSPGAPNF.

This clonotype was seen ten or more times. This chain uses TRBV4-2 with TRBJ2-6; the D gene could be TRBD1 or TRBD2 (5 bases each). Germline CDR1 reads LGHNA; CDR2 reads YNFKEQ. This CDR3 contains 19 residues. Trimming stripped 3 bases from V and 0 bases from J, with 18 bases between. CDR3 residues: CASSQDGGSGISGANVLTF. The CDR3 DNA follows: TGTGCCAGCAGCCAGGATGGAGGATCAGGGATCTCTGGGGCCAACGTCCTGACTTTC.

This clonotype was seen a handful of times. The chain links TRBV5-5 to TRBJ2-7; 7 positions match TRBD2. CDR3 length: 15 residues. The germline gives CDR1 SGHKS, CDR2 YYEKEE (reference sequence). After removal of 0 bases from V and 3 bases from J, the junction contained 6 bases not matched to a gene. The CDR3 spells CASSLALARVYEQYF. CDR3 sequence (DNA): TGTGCCAGCAGCTTGGCACTAGCGAGAGTCTACGAGCAGTACTTC.